The source of this T cell receptor beta chain is a study of blood T cell repertoires in COVID-19. Only in-frame clones appear in the TCRdb table, and some are missing; sequencing was by immunoSEQ multiplex PCR. The sample shows about 400,000 clones, roughly 91% of them seen only once. The CDR3 runs to 15 residues. The germline V gene has CDR1 MDHEN and CDR2 SYDVKM. Deletions cut 2 bases from V and 5 bases from J, with 13 bases between. Sequencing was carried out using peripheral blood. The sequence was obtained from a woman in her twenties or thirties with acute or convalescent COVID-19. The chain uses TRBV28 and TRBJ1-5; no firm D call. CDR3 region: CASSLLERVDQPQHF. The CDR3 bases are TGTGCCAGCAGTTTACTCGAAAGAGTCGATCAGCCCCAGCATTTT.